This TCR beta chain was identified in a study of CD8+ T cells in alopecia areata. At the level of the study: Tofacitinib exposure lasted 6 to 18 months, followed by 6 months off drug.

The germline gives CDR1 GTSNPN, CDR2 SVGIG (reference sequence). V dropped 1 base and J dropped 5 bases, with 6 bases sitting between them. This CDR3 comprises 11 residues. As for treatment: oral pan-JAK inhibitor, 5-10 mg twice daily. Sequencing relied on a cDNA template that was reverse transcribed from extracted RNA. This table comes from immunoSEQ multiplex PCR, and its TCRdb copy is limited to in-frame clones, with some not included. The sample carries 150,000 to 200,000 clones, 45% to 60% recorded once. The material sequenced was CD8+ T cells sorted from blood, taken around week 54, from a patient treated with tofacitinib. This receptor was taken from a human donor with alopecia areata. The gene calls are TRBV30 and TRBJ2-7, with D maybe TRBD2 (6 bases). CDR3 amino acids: CAWSGGDEQYF. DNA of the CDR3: TGTGCCTGGAGTGGGGGGGACGAGCAGTACTTC.